What follows is one T cell receptor (beta chain) and its context. Its antigen remains unknown. TCRdb reprocessed the reads with MiXCR, giving one entry per CDR3 protein. The sample holds more than 50,000 distinct CDR3 sequences, over 20% seen once. The CDR3 covers 14 residues. Trimming pared 5 bases from V and 1 base from J, leaving 12 bases between. The germline CDR1 and CDR2 sequences are KGHSH and LQKENI. This sample stems from a study of lung T cells in sarcoidosis with Löfgren's syndrome. Background on the study: Löfgren's syndrome patients were the main repertoire analysis focus. Study observations and caveats: Multiple Löfgren's syndrome patients reportedly shared TRAV12-1 and TRBV2 CDR3 motifs, suggesting public CD4+ TCRs. Paired TRAV12-1/TRBV2 TCRs showed CDR3 homology and preferential pairing. Löfgren's syndrome patients reportedly showed greatest TRAV12-1 and TRBV2 expansion versus controls.

The receptor comes from a human donor with sarcoidosis (Löfgren's syndrome or another form), or a control subject (not recorded which). Sample: CD4+ T cells from PBMCs. J is TRBJ2-7 and V is TRBV18, with D perhaps TRBD1 (5 bases). CDR3 bases: TGTGCCAGCTCATTTGCCGGACAATCCTACGAGCAGTACTTC. Protein product: CASSFAGQSYEQYF.